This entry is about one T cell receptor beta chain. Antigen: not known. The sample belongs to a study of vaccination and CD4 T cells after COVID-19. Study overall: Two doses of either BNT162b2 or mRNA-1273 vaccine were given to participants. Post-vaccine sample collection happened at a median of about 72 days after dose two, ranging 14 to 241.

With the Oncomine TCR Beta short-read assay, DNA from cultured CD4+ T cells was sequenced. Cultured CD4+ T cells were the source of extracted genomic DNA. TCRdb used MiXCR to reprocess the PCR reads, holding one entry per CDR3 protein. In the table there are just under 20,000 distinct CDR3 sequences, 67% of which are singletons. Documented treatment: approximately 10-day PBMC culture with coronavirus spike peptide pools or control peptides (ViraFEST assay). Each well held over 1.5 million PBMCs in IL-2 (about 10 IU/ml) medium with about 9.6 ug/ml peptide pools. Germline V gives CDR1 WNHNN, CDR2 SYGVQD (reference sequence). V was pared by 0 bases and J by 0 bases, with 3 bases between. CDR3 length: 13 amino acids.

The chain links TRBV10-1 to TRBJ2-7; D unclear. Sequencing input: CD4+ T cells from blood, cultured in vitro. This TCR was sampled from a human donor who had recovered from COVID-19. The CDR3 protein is CASSESPSYEQYF. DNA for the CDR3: TGCGCCAGCAGTGAGTCGCCCTCCTACGAGCAGTACTTC.